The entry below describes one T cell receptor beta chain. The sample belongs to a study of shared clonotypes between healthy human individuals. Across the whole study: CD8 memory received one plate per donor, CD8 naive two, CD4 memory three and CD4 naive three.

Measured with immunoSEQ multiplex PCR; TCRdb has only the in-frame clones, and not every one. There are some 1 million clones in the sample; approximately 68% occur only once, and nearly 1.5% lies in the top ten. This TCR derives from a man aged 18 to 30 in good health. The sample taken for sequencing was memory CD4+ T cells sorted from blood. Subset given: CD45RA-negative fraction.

CDR3 sequence reads: CATKQGSEKLFF. The DNA of the CDR3 is TGTGCCACAAAACAGGGGAGTGAAAAACTGTTTTTT. This chain links TRBV28 with TRBJ1-4, with 7 bases identical to TRBD1. CDR1 and CDR2 from the germline V gene are MDHEN and SYDVKM. V dropped 10 bases and J dropped 7; count of bases not matched to a gene: 6. This CDR3 has 12 residues.